This T cell receptor beta chain was documented in a study of beta chain features in type 1 diabetes. Sequenced material consisted of expressed TCRB transcripts (all of the isolated RNA was reverse transcribed). Sequencing used immunoSEQ multiplex PCR; TCRdb keeps in-frame clones, though not all of them. The sample lists about 230,000 clones, roughly 9.6% occurring once. This CDR3 contains 16 residues. Trimming pared 7 bases from V and 2 bases from J, leaving 21 bases between. CDR1 is GTSNPN, CDR2 SVGIG, per germline (reference sequence). Sequenced input: naive CD4+ T cells from blood. The chain recombines TRBV30 with TRBJ1-5; D remains unclear. This receptor was obtained from a woman aged 18-29 years in good health. The CDR3 is CAFKAPPAGGNQPQHF. The CDR3 bases are TGTGCCTTCAAAGCGCCACCCGCCGGGGGCAATCAGCCCCAGCATTTT.